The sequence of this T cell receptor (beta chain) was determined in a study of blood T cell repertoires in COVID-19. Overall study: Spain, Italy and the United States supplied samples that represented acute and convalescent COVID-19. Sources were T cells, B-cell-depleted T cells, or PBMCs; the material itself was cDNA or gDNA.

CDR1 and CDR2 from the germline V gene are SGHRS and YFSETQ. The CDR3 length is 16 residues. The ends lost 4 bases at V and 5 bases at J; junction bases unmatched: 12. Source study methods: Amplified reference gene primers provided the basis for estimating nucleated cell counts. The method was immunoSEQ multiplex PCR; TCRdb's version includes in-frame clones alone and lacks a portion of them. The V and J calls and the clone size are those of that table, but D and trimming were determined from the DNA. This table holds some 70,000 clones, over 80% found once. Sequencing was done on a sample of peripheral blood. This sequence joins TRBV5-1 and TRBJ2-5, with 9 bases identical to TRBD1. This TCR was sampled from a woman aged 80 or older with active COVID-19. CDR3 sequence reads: CASSANSQGAWETQYF. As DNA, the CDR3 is TGCGCCAGCAGCGCTAATTCACAGGGGGCTTGGGAGACCCAGTACTTC.